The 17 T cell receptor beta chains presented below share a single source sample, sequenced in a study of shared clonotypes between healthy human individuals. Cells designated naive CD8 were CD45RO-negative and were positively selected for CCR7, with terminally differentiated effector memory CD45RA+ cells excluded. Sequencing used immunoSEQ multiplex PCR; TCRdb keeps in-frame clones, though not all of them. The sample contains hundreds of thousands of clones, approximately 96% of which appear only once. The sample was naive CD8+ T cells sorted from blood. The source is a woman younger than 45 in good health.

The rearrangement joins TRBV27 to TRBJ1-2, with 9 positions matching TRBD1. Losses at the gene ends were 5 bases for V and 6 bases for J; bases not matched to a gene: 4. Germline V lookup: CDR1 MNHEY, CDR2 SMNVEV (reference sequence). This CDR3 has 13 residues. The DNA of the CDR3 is TGTGCCAGCAGTCTTCGGACAGGGGATGGCTACACCTTC. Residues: CASSLRTGDGYTF.

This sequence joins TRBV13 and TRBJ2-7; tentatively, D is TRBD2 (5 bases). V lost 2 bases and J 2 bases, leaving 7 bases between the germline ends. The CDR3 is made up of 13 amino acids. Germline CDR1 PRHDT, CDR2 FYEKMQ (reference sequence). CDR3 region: CASSLNGAYEQYF. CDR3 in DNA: TGTGCCAGCAGCTTAAACGGGGCCTACGAGCAGTACTTC.

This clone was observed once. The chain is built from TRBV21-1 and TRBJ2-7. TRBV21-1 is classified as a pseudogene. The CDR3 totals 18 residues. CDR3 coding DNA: TGTGCCAGCAGCAAAGGCCGATTGAGGTTAGGGTTGAGCTACGAGCAGTACTTC. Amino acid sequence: CASSKGRLRLGLSYEQYF.

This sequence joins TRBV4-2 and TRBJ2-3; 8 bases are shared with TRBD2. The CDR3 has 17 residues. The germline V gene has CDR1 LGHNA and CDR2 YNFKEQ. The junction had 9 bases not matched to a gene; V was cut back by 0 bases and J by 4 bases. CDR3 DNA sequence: TGTGCCAGCAGCCAAGAGGTCGGACTAGCAAGGCCAGATACGCAGTATTTT. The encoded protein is CASSQEVGLARPDTQYF.

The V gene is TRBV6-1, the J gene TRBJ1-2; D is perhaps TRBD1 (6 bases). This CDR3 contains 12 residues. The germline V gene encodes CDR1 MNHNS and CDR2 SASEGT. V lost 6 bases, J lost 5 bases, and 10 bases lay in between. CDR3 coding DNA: TGTGCCAGCAGGGGGGGCGATTATGGCTACACCTTC. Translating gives CASRGGDYGYTF.

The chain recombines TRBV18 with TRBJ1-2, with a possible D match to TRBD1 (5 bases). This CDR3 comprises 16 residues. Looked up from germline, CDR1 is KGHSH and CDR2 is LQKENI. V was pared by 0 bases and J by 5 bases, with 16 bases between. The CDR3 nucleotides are TGTGCCAGCTCACCACCGATCGACAGCTTTCGGTATGGCTACACCTTC. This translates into CASSPPIDSFRYGYTF.

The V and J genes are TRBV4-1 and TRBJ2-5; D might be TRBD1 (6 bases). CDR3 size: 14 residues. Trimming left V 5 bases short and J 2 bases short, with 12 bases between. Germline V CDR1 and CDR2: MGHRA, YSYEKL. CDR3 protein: CASSYNRAQETQYF. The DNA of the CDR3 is TGCGCCAGCAGCTACAACAGGGCGCAAGAGACCCAGTACTTC.

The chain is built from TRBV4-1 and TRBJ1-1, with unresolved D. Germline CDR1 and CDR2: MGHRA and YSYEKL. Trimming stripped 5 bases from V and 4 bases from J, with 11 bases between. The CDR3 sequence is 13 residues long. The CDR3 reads CASSGQDRTEAFF. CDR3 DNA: TGCGCCAGCAGCGGGCAGGACCGCACTGAAGCTTTCTTT.

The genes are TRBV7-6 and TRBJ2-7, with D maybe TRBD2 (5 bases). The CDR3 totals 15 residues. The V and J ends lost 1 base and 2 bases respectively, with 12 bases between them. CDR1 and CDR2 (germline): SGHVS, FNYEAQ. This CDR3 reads CASSLGGSVTYEQYF. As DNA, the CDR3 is TGTGCCAGCAGCTTAGGGGGTAGCGTCACCTACGAGCAGTACTTC.

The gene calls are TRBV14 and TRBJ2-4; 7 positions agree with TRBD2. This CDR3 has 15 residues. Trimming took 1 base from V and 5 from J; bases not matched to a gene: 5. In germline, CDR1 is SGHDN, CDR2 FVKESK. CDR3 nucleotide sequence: TGTGCCAGCAGCCAAGTCCTGGGAGGGGAAAACATTCAGTACTTC. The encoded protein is CASSQVLGGENIQYF. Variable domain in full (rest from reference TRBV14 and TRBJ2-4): EAGVTQFPSHSVIEKGQTVTLRCDPISGHDNLYWYRRVMGKEIKFLLHFVKESKQDESGMPNNRFLAERTGGTYSTLKVQPAELEDSGVYFCASSQVLGGENIQYFGAGTRLSVL.

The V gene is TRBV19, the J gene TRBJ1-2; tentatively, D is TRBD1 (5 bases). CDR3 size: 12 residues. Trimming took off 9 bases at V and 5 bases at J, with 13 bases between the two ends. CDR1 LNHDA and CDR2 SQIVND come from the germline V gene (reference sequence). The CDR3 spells CASTTGYYGYTF. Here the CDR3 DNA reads TGTGCCAGCACCACAGGATATTATGGCTACACCTTC.

The CDR3 loop is CASSLAEGLNNEQFF. For the CDR3, the DNA is TGCGCCAGCAGCTTGGCCGAGGGCCTCAACAATGAGCAGTTCTTC. The rearrangement uses TRBV5-1 and TRBJ2-1, with D possibly being TRBD2 (5 bases). The germline CDR1 and CDR2 sequences are SGHRS and YFSETQ. The CDR3 totals 15 residues. Trimming stripped 0 bases from V and 5 bases from J, with 12 bases between. Full variable domain (outside the CDR3, taken from reference TRBV5-1 and TRBJ2-1): KAGVTQTPRYLIKTRGQQVTLSCSPISGHRSVSWYQQTPGQGLQFLFEYFSETQRNKGNFPGRFSGRQFSNSRSEMNVSTLELGDSALYLCASSLAEGLNNEQFFGPGTRLTVL.

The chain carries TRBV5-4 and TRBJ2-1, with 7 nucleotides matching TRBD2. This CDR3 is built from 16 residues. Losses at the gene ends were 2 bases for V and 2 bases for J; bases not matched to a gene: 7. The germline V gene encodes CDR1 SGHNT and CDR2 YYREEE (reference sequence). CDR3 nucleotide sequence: TGTGCCAGCAGCTTTCCTGGCGGGAGTCCCTACAATGAGCAGTTCTTC. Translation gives CASSFPGGSPYNEQFF. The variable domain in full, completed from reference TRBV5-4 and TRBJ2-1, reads ETGVTQSPTHLIKTRGQQVTLRCSSQSGHNTVSWYQQALGQGPQFIFQYYREEENGRGNFPPRFSGLQFPNYSSELNVNALELDDSALYLCASSFPGGSPYNEQFFGPGTRLTVL.

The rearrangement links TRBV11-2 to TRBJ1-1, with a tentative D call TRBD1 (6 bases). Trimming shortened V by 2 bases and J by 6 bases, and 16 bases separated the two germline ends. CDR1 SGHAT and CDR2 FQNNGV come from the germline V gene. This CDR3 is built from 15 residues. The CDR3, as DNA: TGTGCCAGCAGCTTAATGGCAGGGGAGGTCGCTGAAGCTTTCTTT. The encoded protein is CASSLMAGEVAEAFF.

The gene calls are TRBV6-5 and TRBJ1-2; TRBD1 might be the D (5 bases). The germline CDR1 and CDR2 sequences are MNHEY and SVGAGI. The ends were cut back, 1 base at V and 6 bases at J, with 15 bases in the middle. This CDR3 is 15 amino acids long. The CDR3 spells CASSYYDSEENGYTF. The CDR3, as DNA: TGTGCCAGCAGTTACTACGACAGCGAAGAAAATGGCTACACCTTC.

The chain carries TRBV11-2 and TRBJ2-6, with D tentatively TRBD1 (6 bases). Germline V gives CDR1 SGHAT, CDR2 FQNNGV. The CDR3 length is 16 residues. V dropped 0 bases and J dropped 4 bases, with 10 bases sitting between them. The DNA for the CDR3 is TGTGCCAGCAGCTTAGATCTGGGGGCCGGGGCCAACGTCCTGACTTTC. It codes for CASSLDLGAGANVLTF. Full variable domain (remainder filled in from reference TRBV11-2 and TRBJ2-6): EAGVAQSPRYKIIEKRQSVAFWCNPISGHATLYWYQQILGQGPKLLIQFQNNGVVDDSQLPKDRFSAERLKGVDSTLKIQPAKLEDSAVYLCASSLDLGAGANVLTFGAGSRLTVL.

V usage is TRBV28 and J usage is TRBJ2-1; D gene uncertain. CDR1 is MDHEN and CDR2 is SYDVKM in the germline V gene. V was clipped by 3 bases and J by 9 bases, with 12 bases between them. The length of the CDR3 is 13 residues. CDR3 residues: CASSFFRGIEQFF. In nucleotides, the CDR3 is TGTGCCAGCAGTTTCTTTCGCGGCATTGAGCAGTTCTTC.